These T cell receptor beta chains were read from a single sample in a study of CD8 T cells in ankylosing spondylitis. Via MiXCR, TCRdb re-called the 5' RACE reads, giving one row per CDR3 protein. The data contain about 360,000 distinct CDR3 sequences, 20% to 25% of them seen just once; the ten biggest clones take up roughly 14%. Sequenced input: blood, either unsorted or a sorted T cell fraction (not recorded which). The receptors stem from a male donor with ankylosing spondylitis or in good health (not recorded which). Each CDR3 is given with its conserved first and last residue. D genes are given only for firm matches. The size field is filled for only some rows; it gives once, few, many or a size class.

V,D,size,J,DNA,CDR3
TRBV4-2,TRBD2,NA,TRBJ2-1,TGTGCCAGCAGCCCCTGGGAGGGAAACAATGAGCAGTTCTTC,CASSPWEGNNEQFF
TRBV13,NA,NA,TRBJ1-3,TGTGCCAGCAATCCCGCATCACCTGGAAACACCATATATTTT,CASNPASPGNTIYF
TRBV29-1,NA,NA,TRBJ2-7,TGCAGCGTTGTTGAGGCCATTTCCTACGAGCAGTACTTC,CSVVEAISYEQYF
TRBV15,TRBD2,NA,TRBJ2-3,TGTGCCACCAGCGGAGGAGCGGGGGGTGTCGATACGCAGTATTTT,CATSGGAGGVDTQYF
TRBV6-4,NA,few,TRBJ2-1,TGTGCCAGCAGTGACAACAGATACAATGAGCAGTTCTTC,CASSDNRYNEQFF
TRBV15,TRBD1,NA,TRBJ2-2,TGTGCCACCAGCTTCCGGGACAGTAACACCGGGGAGCTGTTTTTT,CATSFRDSNTGELFF
TRBV10-3,NA,few,TRBJ2-4,TGTGCCATCAGTCCCGACGGCATCCTAGCCAAAAACATTCAGTACTTC,CAISPDGILAKNIQYF
TRBV29-1,TRBD1,many,TRBJ2-7,TGCAGCGCTGGACAGGGGCTTAGTTACGAGCAGTACTTC,CSAGQGLSYEQYF
TRBV9,TRBD1,few,TRBJ1-2,TGTGCCAGCAGCATGGGGACAGGGGGCTATGGCTACACCTTC,CASSMGTGGYGYTF
TRBV5-6,TRBD2,few,TRBJ2-7,TGTGCCAGCAGCTTGGCGTCCAGCGGGGCGTACGAGCAGTACTTC,CASSLASSGAYEQYF
TRBV9,NA,NA,TRBJ1-1,TGTGCCAGCAGCGTAGCGGGGAGCGGTACTGAAGCTTTCTTT,CASSVAGSGTEAFF
TRBV24-1,NA,NA,TRBJ2-2,TGTGCCACCAGCCAGTACACCGGGGAGCTGTTTTTT,CATSQYTGELFF
TRBV10-3,TRBD1,NA,TRBJ2-5,TGTGCCATCAGTTTCGACCCCCTCCGGGACAGGACCCAAGAGACCCAGTACTTC,CAISFDPLRDRTQETQYF
TRBV5-1,TRBD2,NA,TRBJ2-5,TGCGCCAGCAGCTGGGGACTAGCGGGGGAAGATCAAGAGACCCAGTACTTC,CASSWGLAGEDQETQYF
TRBV29-1,NA,few,TRBJ1-1,TGCAGCGTCGATATGAACACTGAAGCTTTCTTT,CSVDMNTEAFF
TRBV5-6,NA,few,TRBJ1-5,TGTGCCAGCAGCTTCGGAAGGAGCAATCAGCCCCAGCATTTT,CASSFGRSNQPQHF
TRBV7-8,NA,few,TRBJ1-1,TGTGCCAGCAGCTTAGAACTGTTCGACACTGAAGCTTTCTTT,CASSLELFDTEAFF
TRBV12-3/TRBV12-4,NA,many,TRBJ1-3,TGTGCCAGCAGCCCTGGAAACACCATATATTTT,CASSPGNTIYF
TRBV7-9,TRBD1,few,TRBJ2-7,TGTGCCAGCAGCTGGACAGGGGCATCTAGAACCTACGAGCAGTACTTC,CASSWTGASRTYEQYF
TRBV12-3/TRBV12-4,NA,few,TRBJ2-1,TGTGCCAGCAGTTTTAGTGGGATATTGGTTAATGAGCAGTTCTTC,CASSFSGILVNEQFF
TRBV5-1,TRBD1,NA,TRBJ2-7,TGCGCCAGCAGCTCATGGACAGGGGGCAACGAGCAGTACTTC,CASSSWTGGNEQYF
TRBV12-3/TRBV12-4,TRBD1,few,TRBJ2-7,TGTGCCAGCAGCCTCGTGGGACAGGGAATCAGAGAGCAGTACTTC,CASSLVGQGIREQYF
TRBV19,NA,few,TRBJ1-1,TGTGCCAGTAGCGCCTCCCAAGGCACTGAAGCTTTCTTT,CASSASQGTEAFF
TRBV11-2,NA,NA,TRBJ2-1,TGTGCCAGCAGCTTAGGGGGGTCCACTAATGAGCAGTTCTTC,CASSLGGSTNEQFF
TRBV7-9,TRBD2,NA,TRBJ2-1,TGTGCCAGCAGCTTCTCTAGCGGTGATGAGCAGTTCTTC,CASSFSSGDEQFF
TRBV6-1,TRBD2,NA,TRBJ2-3,TGTGCCCTCAGAGCGGGGATGCACACAGATACGCAGTATTTT,CALRAGMHTDTQYF
TRBV12-3/TRBV12-4,NA,few,TRBJ1-1,TGTGCCAGCAGTCCGGGACCTCCGAACACTGAAGCTTTCTTT,CASSPGPPNTEAFF
TRBV6-5,NA,NA,TRBJ2-5,TGTGCCAGCAGTTATGGGGTGGAAGAGACCCAGTACTTC,CASSYGVEETQYF
TRBV2,NA,NA,TRBJ2-3,TGTGCCAGCAGTGAACCCCTAGTCGGGAGATCGACGCAGTATTTT,CASSEPLVGRSTQYF
TRBV5-5,NA,NA,TRBJ2-7,TGTGCCAGCAGCTTGTCAAGGGACCGCGCCTACGAGCAGTACTTC,CASSLSRDRAYEQYF
TRBV29-1,TRBD2,NA,TRBJ2-7,TGCAGCGTTGTCTGGCGGGGGGGCAACTACGAGCAGTACTTC,CSVVWRGGNYEQYF
TRBV18,TRBD1,few,TRBJ2-2,TGTGCCAGCTCACCAATTAACAGGGGATTGCAGACCGGGGAGCTGTTTTTT,CASSPINRGLQTGELFF
TRBV7-8,NA,NA,TRBJ2-7,TGTGCCAGCAGCCGCCACAGCGTGCGGCCGACCTACGAGCAGTACTTC,CASSRHSVRPTYEQYF
TRBV6-2/TRBV6-3,NA,few,TRBJ2-5,TGTGCCAGCAGTTACTCAATAATCCGGACCCAGTACTTC,CASSYSIIRTQYF
TRBV12-3/TRBV12-4,TRBD2,NA,TRBJ2-3,TGTGCCAGCAGTTTCGGAGCGGGGGGGCTAGATACGCAGTATTTT,CASSFGAGGLDTQYF
TRBV5-6,NA,NA,TRBJ2-1,TGTGCCAGCAGCTTGGGGGTTCCCCACAATGAGCAGTTCTTC,CASSLGVPHNEQFF
TRBV14,NA,many,TRBJ2-3,TGCGCCAGCAGCCAAGATAGGGGAGATACGCAGTATTTT,CASSQDRGDTQYF
TRBV7-9,NA,once,TRBJ1-6,TGTGCCAGCAGCTTGCCAGGGACGTCACCCCTCCACTTT,CASSLPGTSPLHF
TRBV5-1,NA,NA,TRBJ2-7,TGCGCCAGCAGCCACGACAGGGACTTGGTCGGAGAGCAGTACTTC,CASSHDRDLVGEQYF
TRBV11-2,TRBD2,NA,TRBJ2-1,TGTGCCAGCAGCCCGACTAGCGGGGGATCGGGGAATGAGCAGTTCTTC,CASSPTSGGSGNEQFF
TRBV14,NA,few,TRBJ1-2,TGTGCCAGCAGGCAGACAGGAGAATTCTATGGCTACACCTTC,CASRQTGEFYGYTF
TRBV6-1,NA,few,TRBJ2-2,TGTGCCAGCAGCCTCCACTCTGGCCGGAACACCGGGGAGCTGTTTTTT,CASSLHSGRNTGELFF
TRBV18,NA,NA,TRBJ2-5,TGTGCCAGCTCACCATTCACAGCCCAAGAGACCCAGTACTTC,CASSPFTAQETQYF
TRBV20-1,NA,NA,TRBJ2-1,TGCAGTGCTAGCGGGGTCTTCAATGAGCAGTTCTTC,CSASGVFNEQFF
TRBV20-1,TRBD1,few,TRBJ1-1,TGCAGTGCTAGACTCCGGGACAGGGAAAACACTGAAGCTTTCTTT,CSARLRDRENTEAFF
TRBV20-1,TRBD2,few,TRBJ2-2,TGCGGAAGGGGAGGGGAGAACACCGGGGAGCTGTTTTTT,CGRGGENTGELFF
TRBV27,NA,NA,TRBJ2-2,TGTGCCAGCAGTTCCTCCCGGACAGCCTTGAACACCGGGGAGCTGTTTTTT,CASSSSRTALNTGELFF
TRBV24-1,NA,NA,TRBJ1-2,TGTGCCACCAGTGACCCCGGATTCTATGGCTACACCTTC,CATSDPGFYGYTF
TRBV6-1,NA,NA,TRBJ1-2,TGTGCCAGCAGTGGGGGAATCGATGGCTATGGCTACACCTTC,CASSGGIDGYGYTF
TRBV5-6,TRBD2,few,TRBJ2-7,TGTGCCAGCAGTACGGGACTAGCGGGACCATGGAGTGAGCAGTACTTC,CASSTGLAGPWSEQYF